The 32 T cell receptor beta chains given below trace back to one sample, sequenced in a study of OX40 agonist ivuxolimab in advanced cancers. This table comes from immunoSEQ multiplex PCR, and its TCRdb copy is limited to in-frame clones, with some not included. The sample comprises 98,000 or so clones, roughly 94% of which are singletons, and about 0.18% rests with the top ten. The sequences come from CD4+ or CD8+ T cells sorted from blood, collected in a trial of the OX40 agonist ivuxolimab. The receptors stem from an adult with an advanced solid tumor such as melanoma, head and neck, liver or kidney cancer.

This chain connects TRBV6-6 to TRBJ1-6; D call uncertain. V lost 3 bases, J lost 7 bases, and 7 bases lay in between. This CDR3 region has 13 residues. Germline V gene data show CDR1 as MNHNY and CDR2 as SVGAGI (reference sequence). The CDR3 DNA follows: TGTGCCAGCAGTTATTTGGGAAATTCACCCCTCCACTTT. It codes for CASSYLGNSPLHF.

CDR3 DNA sequence: TGCGCCAGCAGCCCGGACTTCCAAGAGACCCAGTACTTC. Its protein product is CASSPDFQETQYF. The chain uses TRBV5-1 and TRBJ2-5; TRBD2 is a possible D gene (5 bases). The CDR3 covers 13 residues. Trimming pared 4 bases from V and 1 base from J, leaving 8 bases between. Germline V gene lookup returns CDR1 SGHRS and CDR2 YFSETQ.

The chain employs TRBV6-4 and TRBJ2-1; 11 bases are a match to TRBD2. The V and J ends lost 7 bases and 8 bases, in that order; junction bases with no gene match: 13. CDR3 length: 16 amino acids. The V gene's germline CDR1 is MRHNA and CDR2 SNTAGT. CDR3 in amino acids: CASKRQSELAGDEQFF. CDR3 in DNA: TGTGCCAGCAAAAGGCAGTCAGAACTAGCGGGGGATGAGCAGTTCTTC.

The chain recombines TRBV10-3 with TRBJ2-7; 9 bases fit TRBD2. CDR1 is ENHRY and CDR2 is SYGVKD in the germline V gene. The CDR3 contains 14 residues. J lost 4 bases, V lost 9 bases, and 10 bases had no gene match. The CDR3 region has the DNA TGTGCCATTCAGGCGGGGGGGGGCCAGTACGAGCAGTACTTC. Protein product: CAIQAGGGQYEQYF.

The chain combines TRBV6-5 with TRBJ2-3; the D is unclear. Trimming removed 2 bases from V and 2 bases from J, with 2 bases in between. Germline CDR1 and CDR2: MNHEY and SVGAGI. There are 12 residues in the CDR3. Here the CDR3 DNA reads TGTGCCAGCAGTTACAACACAGATACGCAGTATTTT. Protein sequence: CASSYNTDTQYF.

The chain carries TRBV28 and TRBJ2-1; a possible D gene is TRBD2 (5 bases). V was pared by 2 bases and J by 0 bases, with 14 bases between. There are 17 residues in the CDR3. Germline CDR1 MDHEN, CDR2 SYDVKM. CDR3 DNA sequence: TGTGCCAGCAGTTTAAAGAGGGCCTATAGCTCCTACAATGAGCAGTTCTTC. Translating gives CASSLKRAYSSYNEQFF. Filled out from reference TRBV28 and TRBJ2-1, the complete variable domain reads DVKVTQSSRYLVKRTGEKVFLECVQDMDHENMFWYRQDPGLGLRLIYFSYDVKMKEKGDIPEGYSVSREKKERFSLILESASTNQTSMYLCASSLKRAYSSYNEQFFGPGTRLTVL.

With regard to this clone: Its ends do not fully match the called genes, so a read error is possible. As DNA, the CDR3 is TGTGCCAGCATTGAACACCCAGGGGGTGGCTACACCTTC. It yields the protein CASIEHPGGGYTF. V usage is TRBV6-1 and J usage is TRBJ1-2; 7 bases are a match to TRBD1. The length of the CDR3 is 13 residues. Per the germline V gene, CDR1 is MNHNS and CDR2 is SASEGT.

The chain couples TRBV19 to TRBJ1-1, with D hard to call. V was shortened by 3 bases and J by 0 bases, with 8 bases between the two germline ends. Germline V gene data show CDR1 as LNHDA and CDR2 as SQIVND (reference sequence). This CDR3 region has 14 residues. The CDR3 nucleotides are TGTGCCAGTAGTATGAGGGCCTTGAACACTGAAGCTTTCTTT. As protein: CASSMRALNTEAFF.

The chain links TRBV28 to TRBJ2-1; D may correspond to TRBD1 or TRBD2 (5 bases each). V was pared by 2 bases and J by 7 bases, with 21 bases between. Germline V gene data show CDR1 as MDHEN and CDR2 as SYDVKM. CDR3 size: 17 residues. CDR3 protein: CASSLLNLGVLGNEQFF. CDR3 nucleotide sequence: TGTGCCAGCAGTTTACTTAACCTGGGGGTTCTGGGGAATGAGCAGTTCTTC.

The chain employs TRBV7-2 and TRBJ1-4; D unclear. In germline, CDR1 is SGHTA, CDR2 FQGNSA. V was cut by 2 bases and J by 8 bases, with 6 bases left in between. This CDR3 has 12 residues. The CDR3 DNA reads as TGTGCCAGCAGCTTATTGGGGGAAAAACTGTTTTTT. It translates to CASSLLGEKLFF.

The CDR3 DNA reads TGTGCCAGCAGCTTAGGGACGACAGATACGCAGTATTTT. Residues: CASSLGTTDTQYF. The V call is TRBV11-2, the J call TRBJ2-3; no clear D. CDR1 is SGHAT, CDR2 FQNNGV, per germline. V was pared by 1 base and J by 3 bases, with 5 bases between. The CDR3 extends over 13 amino acids. Filled out from reference TRBV11-2 and TRBJ2-3, the complete variable domain reads EAGVAQSPRYKIIEKRQSVAFWCNPISGHATLYWYQQILGQGPKLLIQFQNNGVVDDSQLPKDRFSAERLKGVDSTLKIQPAKLEDSAVYLCASSLGTTDTQYFGPGTRLTVL.

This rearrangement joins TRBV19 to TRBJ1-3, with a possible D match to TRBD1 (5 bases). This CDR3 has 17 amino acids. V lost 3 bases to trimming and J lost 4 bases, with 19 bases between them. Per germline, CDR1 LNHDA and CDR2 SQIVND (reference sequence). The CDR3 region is CASSIRSFGAIGNTIYF. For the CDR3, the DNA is TGTGCCAGTAGTATTCGGTCATTCGGGGCGATCGGAAACACCATATATTTT.

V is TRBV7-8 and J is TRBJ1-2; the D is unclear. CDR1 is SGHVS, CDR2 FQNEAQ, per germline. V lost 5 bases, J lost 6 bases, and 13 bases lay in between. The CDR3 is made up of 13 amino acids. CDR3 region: CASSPQQRDGYTF. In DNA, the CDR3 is TGTGCCAGCAGCCCCCAACAGAGAGATGGCTACACCTTC.

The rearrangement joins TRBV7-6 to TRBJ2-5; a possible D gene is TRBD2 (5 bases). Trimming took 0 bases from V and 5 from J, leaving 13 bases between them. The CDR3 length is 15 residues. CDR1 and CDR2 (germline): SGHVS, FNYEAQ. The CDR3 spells CASSLAGVYRETQYF. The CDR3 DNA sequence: TGTGCCAGCAGCTTAGCGGGAGTCTACCGGGAGACCCAGTACTTC. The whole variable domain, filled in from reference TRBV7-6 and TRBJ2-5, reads GAGVSQSPRYKVTKRGQDVALRCDPISGHVSLYWYRQALGQGPEFLTYFNYEAQQDKSGLPNDRFSAERPEGSISTLTIQRTEQRDSAMYRCASSLAGVYRETQYFGPGTRLLVL.

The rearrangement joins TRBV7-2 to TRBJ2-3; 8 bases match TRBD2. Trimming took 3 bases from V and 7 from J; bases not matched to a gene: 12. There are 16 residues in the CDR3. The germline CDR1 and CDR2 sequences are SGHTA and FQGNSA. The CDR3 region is CASSFHGGRNANTQYF. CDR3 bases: TGTGCCAGCAGCTTTCATGGCGGGAGGAACGCGAATACGCAGTATTTT.

The CDR3 DNA follows: TGCGCCAGCAGCTTGGCAAGGGGGAGAACCACAGATACGCAGTATTTT. Amino acid sequence: CASSLARGRTTDTQYF. The V and J genes are TRBV5-1 and TRBJ2-3; D may be TRBD1 (6 bases). This CDR3 is 16 amino acids long. V gave up 0 bases and J gave up 2 bases, with 13 bases separating them. The germline V gene encodes CDR1 SGHRS and CDR2 YFSETQ.

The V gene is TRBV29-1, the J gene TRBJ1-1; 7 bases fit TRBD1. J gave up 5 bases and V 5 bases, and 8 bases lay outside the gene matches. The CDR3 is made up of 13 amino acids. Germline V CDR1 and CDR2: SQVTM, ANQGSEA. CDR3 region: CSVTSQGGTEAFF. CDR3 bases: TGCAGCGTTACGTCCCAGGGGGGTACTGAAGCTTTCTTT.

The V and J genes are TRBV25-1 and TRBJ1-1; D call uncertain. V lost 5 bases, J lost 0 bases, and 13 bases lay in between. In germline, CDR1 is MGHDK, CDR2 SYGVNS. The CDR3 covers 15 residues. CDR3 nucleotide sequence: TGTGCCAGCAGTCCGAGAGAAACCTTGAACACTGAAGCTTTCTTT. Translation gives CASSPRETLNTEAFF.

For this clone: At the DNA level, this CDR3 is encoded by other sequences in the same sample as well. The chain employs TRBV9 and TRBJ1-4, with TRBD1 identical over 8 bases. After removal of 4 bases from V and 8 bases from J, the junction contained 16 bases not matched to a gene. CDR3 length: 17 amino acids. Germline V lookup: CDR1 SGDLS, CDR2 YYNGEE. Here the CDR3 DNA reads TGTGCCAGCAGCTCCTGGGGGACAGGAGAGTCTTACGAAAAACTGTTTTTT. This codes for CASSSWGTGESYEKLFF.

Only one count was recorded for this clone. The DNA of the CDR3 is TGCGCCAGCAGCCAAGGGGGTGTAGGGGGCTACGAGCAGTACTTC. This translates into CASSQGGVGGYEQYF. The gene calls are TRBV4-3 and TRBJ2-7, with a possible D match to TRBD1 (6 bases). Germline V gene lookup returns CDR1 LGHNA and CDR2 YSLEER. The CDR3 runs to 15 residues. V lost 1 base to trimming and J lost 3 bases, with 13 bases between them.

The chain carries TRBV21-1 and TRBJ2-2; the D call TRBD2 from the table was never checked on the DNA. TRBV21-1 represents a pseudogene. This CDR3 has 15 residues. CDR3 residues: CASSKARLNTGELFF. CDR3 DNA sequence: TGTGCCAGCAGCAAAGCGCGTCTAAACACCGGGGAGCTGTTTTTT.

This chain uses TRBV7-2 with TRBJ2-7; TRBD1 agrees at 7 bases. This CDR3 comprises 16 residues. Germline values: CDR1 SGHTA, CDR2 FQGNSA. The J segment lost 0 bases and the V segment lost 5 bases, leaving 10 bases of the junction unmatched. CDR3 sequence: CASSPGTVLNSYEQYF. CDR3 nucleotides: TGTGCCAGCAGCCCCGGGACAGTACTTAACTCCTACGAGCAGTACTTC. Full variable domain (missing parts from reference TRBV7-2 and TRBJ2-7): GAGVSQSPSNKVTEKGKDVELRCDPISGHTALYWYRQSLGQGLEFLIYFQGNSAPDKSGLPSDRFSAERTGGSVSTLTIQRTQQEDSAVYLCASSPGTVLNSYEQYFGPGTRLTVT.

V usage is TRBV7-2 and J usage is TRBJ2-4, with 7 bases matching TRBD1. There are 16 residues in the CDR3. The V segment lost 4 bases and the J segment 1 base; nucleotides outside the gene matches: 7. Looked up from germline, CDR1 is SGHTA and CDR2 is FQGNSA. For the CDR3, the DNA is TGTGCCAGCAGCTCGTTTCCCAGGGGGGCCAAAAACATTCAGTACTTC. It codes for CASSSFPRGAKNIQYF.

The CDR3 DNA follows: TGCGCCAGCAGCTTGGATCCGACTACAACTAATGAAAAACTGTTTTTT. Translating gives CASSLDPTTTNEKLFF. This rearrangement joins TRBV5-1 to TRBJ1-4; D not certain. Trimming removed 0 bases at V and 0 bases at J, with 9 bases between. CDR3 length equals 16 residues. CDR1 and CDR2 (germline): SGHRS, YFSETQ.

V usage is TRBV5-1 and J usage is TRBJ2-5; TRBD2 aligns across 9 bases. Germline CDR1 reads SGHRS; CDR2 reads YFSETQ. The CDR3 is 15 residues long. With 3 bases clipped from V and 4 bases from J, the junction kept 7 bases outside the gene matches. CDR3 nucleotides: TGCGCCAGCAGCTCCCAGGCGGGGGGGCGAGAGACCCAGTACTTC. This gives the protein CASSSQAGGRETQYF.

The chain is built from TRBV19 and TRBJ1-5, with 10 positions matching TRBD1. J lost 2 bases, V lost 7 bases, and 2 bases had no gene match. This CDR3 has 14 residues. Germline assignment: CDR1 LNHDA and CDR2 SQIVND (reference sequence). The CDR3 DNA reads TGTGCCAGTACTGGGACAGGGGGCAATCAGCCCCAGCATTTT. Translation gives CASTGTGGNQPQHF.

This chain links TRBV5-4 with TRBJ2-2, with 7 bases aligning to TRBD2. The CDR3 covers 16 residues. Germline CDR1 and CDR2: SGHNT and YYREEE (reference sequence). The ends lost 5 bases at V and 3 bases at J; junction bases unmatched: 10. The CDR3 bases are TGTGCCAGCAGTAATAGCGGGCAGGGAGACACCGGGGAGCTGTTTTTT. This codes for CASSNSGQGDTGELFF. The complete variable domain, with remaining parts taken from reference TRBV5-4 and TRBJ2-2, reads ETGVTQSPTHLIKTRGQQVTLRCSSQSGHNTVSWYQQALGQGPQFIFQYYREEENGRGNFPPRFSGLQFPNYSSELNVNALELDDSALYLCASSNSGQGDTGELFFGEGSRLTVL.

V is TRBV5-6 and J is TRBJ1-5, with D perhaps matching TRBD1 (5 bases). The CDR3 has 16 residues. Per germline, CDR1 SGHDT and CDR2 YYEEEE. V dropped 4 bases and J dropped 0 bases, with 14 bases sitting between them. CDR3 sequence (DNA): TGTGCCAGCAGCCGGGACGGAGGGTATAGCAATCAGCCCCAGCATTTT. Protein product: CASSRDGGYSNQPQHF.

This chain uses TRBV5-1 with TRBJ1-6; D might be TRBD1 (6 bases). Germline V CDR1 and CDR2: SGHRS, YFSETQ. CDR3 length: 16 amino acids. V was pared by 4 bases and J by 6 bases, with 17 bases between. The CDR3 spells CASSRARTDLNSPLHF. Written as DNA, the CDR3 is TGCGCCAGCAGCCGGGCGAGGACAGACCTTAATTCACCCCTCCACTTT.

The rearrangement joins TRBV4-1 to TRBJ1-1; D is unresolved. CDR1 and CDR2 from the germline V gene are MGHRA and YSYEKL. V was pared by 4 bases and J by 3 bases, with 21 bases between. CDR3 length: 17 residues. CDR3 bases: TGCGCCAGCAGCCCCAGGCGGGAAGGAGTGAGGGACACTGAAGCTTTCTTT. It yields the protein CASSPRREGVRDTEAFF.

In DNA, the CDR3 is TGTGCCAGCAGCGTAGCGTACGCAACTCTCTCTGGAAACACCATATATTTT. Its protein is CASSVAYATLSGNTIYF. V is TRBV9 and J is TRBJ1-3, with D unresolved. The germline V gene has CDR1 SGDLS and CDR2 YYNGEE. Trimming shortened V by 0 bases and J by 0 bases, and 13 bases separated the two germline ends. The CDR3 is 17 residues long.

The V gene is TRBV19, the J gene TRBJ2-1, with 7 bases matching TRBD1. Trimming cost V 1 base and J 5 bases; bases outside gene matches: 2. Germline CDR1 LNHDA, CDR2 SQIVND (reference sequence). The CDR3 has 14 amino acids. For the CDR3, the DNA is TGTGCCAGTAGTATAGGCAGGGGGAACAATGAGCAGTTCTTC. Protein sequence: CASSIGRGNNEQFF.